These 26 T cell receptor beta chains were sequenced from one sample in a study of T-cell memory formation after mild COVID-19. TCRdb re-analysed the 5' RACE reads in MiXCR, keeping a single row per CDR3 protein. The sample shows nearly 200,000 distinct CDR3 sequences, about a sixth of them seen only once. The specimen was PBMCs or a T cell subset sorted from them (not recorded which). These receptors originate from an adult woman who had mild COVID-19 (a few samples of this study predate the infection). Cell type and time point are not known.

The rearrangement joins TRBV4-2 to TRBJ2-1, with D maybe TRBD2 (5 bases). V lost 0 bases and J lost 5, with 17 bases in between. This CDR3 is built from 17 residues. Looked up from germline, CDR1 is LGHNA and CDR2 is YNFKEQ. CDR3: CASSQDLAGDRNNEQFF. In DNA, the CDR3 is TGTGCCAGCAGCCAAGATCTTGCCGGGGATCGAAACAATGAGCAGTTCTTC.

The chain recombines TRBV29-1 with TRBJ1-1; D possibly corresponds to TRBD1 (5 bases). The CDR3 has 12 amino acids. Trimming shortened V by 3 bases and J by 4 bases, and 9 bases separated the two germline ends. Germline CDR1 SQVTM, CDR2 ANQGSEA. CDR3 in amino acids: CSVDREATEAFF. For the CDR3, the DNA is TGCAGCGTTGACAGGGAGGCCACTGAAGCTTTCTTT.

The sample holds a few counts of this clonotype. The V call is TRBV15, the J call TRBJ2-1; 13 bases match TRBD2. Germline lookup yields CDR1 LNHNV and CDR2 YYDKDF (reference sequence). V shed 5 bases and J 3 bases; nucleotides not matched to a gene: 13. CDR3 size: 19 residues. The CDR3 is CATSPRTSGGFFFYNEQFF. CDR3 nucleotide sequence: TGTGCCACCAGCCCCCGGACTAGCGGGGGTTTTTTTTTCTACAATGAGCAGTTCTTC.

This clonotype showed up many times. The rearrangement uses TRBV7-2 and TRBJ1-2, with 9 bases lining up with TRBD1. CDR3 length: 15 amino acids. The junction had 10 bases not matched to a gene; V was cut back by 3 bases and J by 8 bases. Germline loops: CDR1 SGHTA, CDR2 FQGNSA. The CDR3, as DNA: TGTGCCAGCAGCTTTAGACAGGGGGGCTCCCGGGGCTACACCTTC. Translation: CASSFRQGGSRGYTF.

This clonotype has more than one count but fewer than ten. V gene TRBV7-9 combines with J gene TRBJ2-2; the D gene is possibly TRBD2 (5 bases). Germline CDR1 SEHNR, CDR2 FQNEAQ (reference sequence). Trimming shortened V by 5 bases and J by 10 bases, and 17 bases separated the two germline ends. The CDR3 length is 14 residues. The CDR3 sequence is CASSHKGSAPELFF. The CDR3 region has the DNA TGTGCCAGCAGCCACAAGGGTAGCGCCCCGGAGCTGTTTTTT.

The chain links TRBV9 to TRBJ2-1, with D maybe TRBD2 (5 bases). This CDR3 region has 14 residues. Germline V gene sequence: CDR1 SGDLS, CDR2 YYNGEE. Trimming took off 4 bases at V and 8 bases at J, with 16 bases between the two ends. The CDR3 spells CASSWGPDGDEQFF. The CDR3 bases are TGTGCCAGCAGCTGGGGTCCTGACGGGGATGAGCAGTTCTTC.

This clonotype was picked up a small number of times. V usage is TRBV5-6 and J usage is TRBJ1-2, with unresolved D. Trimming pared 2 bases from V and 7 bases from J, leaving 9 bases between. CDR1 and CDR2 from the germline V gene are SGHDT and YYEEEE. The CDR3 totals 12 residues. The chain's CDR3 is CASSFVLAGYTF. The DNA of the CDR3 is TGTGCCAGCAGCTTTGTCCTGGCTGGCTACACCTTC.

This chain joins TRBV10-3 and TRBJ2-2, with 7 bases aligning to TRBD2. After removal of 6 bases from V and 0 bases from J, the junction contained 10 bases not matched to a gene. Per germline, CDR1 ENHRY and CDR2 SYGVKD. The length of the CDR3 is 17 residues. The CDR3 nucleotides are TGTGCCATCAGCCCCTGGGGCGCGGGGGCGAACACCGGGGAGCTGTTTTTT. Its protein product is CAISPWGAGANTGELFF.

This clonotype was found a few times. This sequence joins TRBV19 and TRBJ2-5, with D perhaps TRBD1 or TRBD2 (5 bases each). V was shortened by 4 bases and J by 4 bases, with 22 bases between the two germline ends. Germline V CDR1 and CDR2: LNHDA, SQIVND (reference sequence). The CDR3 length is 17 residues. In DNA, the CDR3 is TGTGCCAGTAGTAACCGAGCCGGGACCCAGAGGGGAGAGACCCAGTACTTC. Encoded protein: CASSNRAGTQRGETQYF. Using reference TRBV19 and TRBJ2-5 for the parts outside the CDR3, the full variable domain is DGGITQSPKYLFRKEGQNVTLSCEQNLNHDAMYWYRQDPGQGLRLIYYSQIVNDFQKGDIAEGYSVSREKKESFPLTVTSAQKNPTAFYLCASSNRAGTQRGETQYFGPGTRLLVL.

The chain recombines TRBV29-1 with TRBJ2-3; D is ambiguous. Germline CDR1 and CDR2: SQVTM and ANQGSEA. Between the trimmed V and J ends, which lost 4 bases and 1 base, there was a span of 6 bases. The CDR3 spans 12 residues. For the CDR3, the DNA is TGCAGCGTTGTACTGGGCACAGATACGCAGTATTTT. Protein product: CSVVLGTDTQYF.

This clonotype showed up just a few times. The chain combines TRBV4-2 with TRBJ1-1; 8 positions match TRBD1. There are 16 residues in the CDR3. Germline CDR1 reads LGHNA; CDR2 reads YNFKEQ. V gave up 1 base and J gave up 3 bases; unmatched junction bases: 7. In DNA form, the CDR3 reads TGTGCCAGCAGCCAAGTTGGGGCAGGGGGCCACACTGAAGCTTTCTTT. Translating gives CASSQVGAGGHTEAFF.

The CDR3 region has the DNA TGTGCCAGCGGGGCCACCGGGGAGCTGTTTTTT. Translating it yields CASGATGELFF. The chain carries TRBV7-9 and TRBJ2-2; D may be TRBD1 (5 bases). CDR1 is SEHNR, CDR2 FQNEAQ, per germline (reference sequence). CDR3 length equals 11 residues. Trimming pared 8 bases from V and 4 bases from J, leaving 5 bases between.

This clonotype was counted ten times or more. CDR3 DNA sequence: TGTGCCAGCAGTCCGGGGTCGGGGGGCAATCAGCCCCAGCATTTT. It translates to CASSPGSGGNQPQHF. The rearrangement joins TRBV27 to TRBJ1-5, with D tentatively TRBD1 (5 bases). Germline CDR1 is MNHEY and CDR2 is SMNVEV (reference sequence). V was trimmed by 5 bases and J by 2 bases, leaving 13 bases between them. This CDR3 is 15 amino acids long.

The rearrangement links TRBV5-1 to TRBJ1-1; perhaps TRBD1 as D (5 bases). Between the trimmed V and J ends, which lost 4 bases and 5 bases, there was a span of 12 bases. CDR3 length: 13 residues. CDR1 and CDR2 from the germline V gene are SGHRS and YFSETQ. The CDR3 here is CASSQGRGTEAFF. The CDR3 DNA sequence: TGCGCCAGCAGCCAGGGTAGGGGTACTGAAGCTTTCTTT.

V and J are TRBV11-1 and TRBJ1-1; D possibly corresponds to TRBD1 (5 bases). Trimming stripped 1 base from V and 1 base from J, with 16 bases between. Germline V CDR1 and CDR2: SGHAT, FQDESV (reference sequence). The CDR3 sequence is 17 residues long. CDR3 bases: TGTGCCAGCAGCTTAGTGGGGGATGGGCTGACGAACACTGAAGCTTTCTTT. Translation gives CASSLVGDGLTNTEAFF.

This clonotype was seen a few times. The CDR3 reads CASSLSYSLSYEQYF. The CDR3 region has the DNA TGTGCCAGCAGCCTATCATACAGCCTCTCCTACGAGCAGTACTTC. The V gene is TRBV11-2, the J gene TRBJ2-7; no reliable D call. The CDR3 length is 15 residues. Trimming cost V 5 bases and J 0 bases, with 14 bases left between them. Germline CDR1 and CDR2: SGHAT and FQNNGV.

This clonotype was detected only a few times. The rearrangement links TRBV7-9 to TRBJ2-5; D uncertain. Trimming left V 0 bases short and J 5 bases short, with 10 bases between. The CDR3 length is 14 residues. CDR1 is SEHNR, CDR2 FQNEAQ, per germline (reference sequence). CDR3 region: CASSLAGVAETQYF. Written as DNA, the CDR3 is TGTGCCAGCAGCTTAGCTGGGGTGGCGGAGACCCAGTACTTC.

The J gene is TRBJ1-1, the V gene TRBV6-4; 8 nucleotides align to TRBD1. With V trimmed by 6 bases and J by 1 base, 4 bases remained unmatched. CDR3 length equals 14 residues. The germline V gene encodes CDR1 MRHNA and CDR2 SNTAGT. The CDR3 spells CASRSGGANTEAFF. CDR3 sequence (DNA): TGTGCCAGCAGATCAGGGGGCGCGAACACTGAAGCTTTCTTT.

The chain is built from TRBV19 and TRBJ1-1; D is undetermined. In germline, CDR1 is LNHDA, CDR2 SQIVND (reference sequence). Trimming removed 5 bases at V and 9 bases at J, with 13 bases between. The CDR3 totals 12 residues. DNA for the CDR3: TGTGCCAGTAGTCTCGAGGAGGATAAAGCTTTCTTT. This codes for CASSLEEDKAFF.

The genes are TRBV6-6 and TRBJ2-3; D is possibly TRBD2 (6 bases). The germline CDR1 and CDR2 sequences are MNHNY and SVGAGI (reference sequence). V was shortened by 4 bases and J by 1 base, with 12 bases between the two germline ends. The CDR3 sequence is 15 residues long. In nucleotides, the CDR3 is TGTGCCAGCAGTTCACTAGCTAGCGGCACAGATACGCAGTATTTT. It yields the protein CASSSLASGTDTQYF.

This clonotype has a handful of counts. V gene TRBV5-5 combines with J gene TRBJ2-2; 8 nucleotides match TRBD1. J gave up 4 bases and V 0 bases, and 5 bases lay outside the gene matches. The CDR3 runs to 16 residues. CDR1 is SGHKS and CDR2 is YYEKEE in the germline V gene (reference sequence). The CDR3 loop reads CASSLARGQATGELFF. CDR3 sequence (DNA): TGTGCCAGCAGCTTGGCCAGGGGACAGGCCACCGGGGAGCTGTTTTTT.

This clonotype was counted only a few times. This chain uses TRBV18 with TRBJ1-4, with D perhaps matching TRBD1 (6 bases). The CDR3 covers 14 residues. Germline values: CDR1 KGHSH, CDR2 LQKENI. Between the trimmed V and J ends, which lost 0 bases and 8 bases, there was a span of 10 bases. CDR3 nucleotide sequence: TGTGCCAGCTCACCACCGGGGGCTCGAGAAAAACTGTTTTTT. As protein: CASSPPGAREKLFF.

The table lists this clonotype with a count of one. Written as DNA, the CDR3 is TGCGCCAGCAGCTTATCTCTACGGGGGCCGAGCACAGATACGCAGTATTTT. It encodes CASSLSLRGPSTDTQYF. The chain joins TRBV5-1 to TRBJ2-3; either TRBD1 or TRBD2 may supply D (6 bases each). The CDR3 is made up of 17 amino acids. V was trimmed by 2 bases and J by 0 bases, leaving 16 bases between them. The germline V gene has CDR1 SGHRS and CDR2 YFSETQ.

The chain joins TRBV4-1 to TRBJ2-2; 8 positions match TRBD1. CDR1 MGHRA and CDR2 YSYEKL come from the germline V gene. Trimming removed 0 bases from V and 1 base from J; junction bases left unmatched: 4. The CDR3 has 17 amino acids. Here the CDR3 reads CASSQDRGTGNTGELFF. The DNA of the CDR3 is TGCGCCAGCAGCCAAGATCGGGGGACAGGGAACACCGGGGAGCTGTTTTTT.

The V call is TRBV21-1, the J call TRBJ2-7; no check of the table's D call, TRBD1, against the DNA was made. TRBV21-1 constitutes a pseudogene. The length of the CDR3 is 14 residues. The CDR3 region has the DNA TGTGCCAGCACCCCCAGGCCGGGGGCCTACGAGCAGTACTTC. Its translation is CASTPRPGAYEQYF.

The chain has TRBV7-6 and TRBJ1-1, with TRBD1 matching 10 bases. The CDR3 sequence is 17 residues long. CDR1 is SGHVS, CDR2 FNYEAQ, per germline. J gave up 4 bases and V 1 base, and 9 bases lay outside the gene matches. For the CDR3, the DNA is TGTGCCAGCAGCTTAGGCCGGGACAGGGGAAAGGGCACTGAAGCTTTCTTT. This encodes CASSLGRDRGKGTEAFF.